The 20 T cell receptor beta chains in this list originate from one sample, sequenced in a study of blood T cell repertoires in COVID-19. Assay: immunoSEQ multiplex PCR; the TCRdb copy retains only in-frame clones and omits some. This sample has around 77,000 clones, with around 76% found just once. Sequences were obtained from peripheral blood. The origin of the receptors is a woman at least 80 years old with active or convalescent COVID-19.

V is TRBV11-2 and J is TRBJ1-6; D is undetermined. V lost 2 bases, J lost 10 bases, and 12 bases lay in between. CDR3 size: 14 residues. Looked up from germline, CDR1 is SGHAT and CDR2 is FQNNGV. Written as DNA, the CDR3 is TGTGCCAGCAGCTTACTACAAGGCGGCTCACCCCTCCACTTT. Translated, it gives CASSLLQGGSPLHF. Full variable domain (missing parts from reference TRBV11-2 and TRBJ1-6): EAGVAQSPRYKIIEKRQSVAFWCNPISGHATLYWYQQILGQGPKLLIQFQNNGVVDDSQLPKDRFSAERLKGVDSTLKIQPAKLEDSAVYLCASSLLQGGSPLHFGNGTRLTVT.

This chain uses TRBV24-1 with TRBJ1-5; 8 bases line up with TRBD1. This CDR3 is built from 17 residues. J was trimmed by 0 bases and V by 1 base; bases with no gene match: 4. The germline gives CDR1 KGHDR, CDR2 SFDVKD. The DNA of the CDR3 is TGTGCCACCAGTGATTTCGGCAGGGGGCATAGCAATCAGCCCCAGCATTTT. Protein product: CATSDFGRGHSNQPQHF.

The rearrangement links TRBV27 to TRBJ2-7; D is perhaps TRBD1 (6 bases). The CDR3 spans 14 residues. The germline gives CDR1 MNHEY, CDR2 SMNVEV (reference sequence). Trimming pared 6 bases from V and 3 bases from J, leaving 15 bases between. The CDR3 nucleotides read TGTGCCAGCAGCGTGACAGGTACACTCTACGAGCAGTACTTC. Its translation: CASSVTGTLYEQYF.

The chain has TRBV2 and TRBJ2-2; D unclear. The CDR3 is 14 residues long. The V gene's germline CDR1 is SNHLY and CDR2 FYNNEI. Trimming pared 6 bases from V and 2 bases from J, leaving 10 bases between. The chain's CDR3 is CASSLFSNTGELFF. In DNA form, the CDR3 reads TGTGCCAGCAGCCTTTTTAGTAACACCGGGGAGCTGTTTTTT. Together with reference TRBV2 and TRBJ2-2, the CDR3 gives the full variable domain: EPEVTQTPSHQVTQMGQEVILRCVPISNHLYFYWYRQILGQKVEFLVSFYNNEISEKSEIFDDQFSVERPDGSNFTLKIRSTKLEDSAMYFCASSLFSNTGELFFGEGSRLTVL.

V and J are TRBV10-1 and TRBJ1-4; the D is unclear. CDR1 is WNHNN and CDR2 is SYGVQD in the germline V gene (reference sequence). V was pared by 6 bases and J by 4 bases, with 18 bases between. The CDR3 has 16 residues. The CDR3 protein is CASSPPGHRGNEKLFF. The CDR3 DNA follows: TGCGCCAGCAGCCCCCCGGGCCATCGGGGTAATGAAAAACTGTTTTTT.

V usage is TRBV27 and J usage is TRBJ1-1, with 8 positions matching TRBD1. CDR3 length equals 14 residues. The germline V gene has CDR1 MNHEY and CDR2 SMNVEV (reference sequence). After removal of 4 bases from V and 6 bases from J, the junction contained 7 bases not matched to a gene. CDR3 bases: TGTGCCAGCAGTTACGGACAGGGAATCGCTGAAGCTTTCTTT. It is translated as CASSYGQGIAEAFF.

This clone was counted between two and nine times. Here the CDR3 DNA reads TGTGCCAGCAGTTGGTCGGCAGGCTACGAGCAGTACTTC. This codes for CASSWSAGYEQYF. The chain recombines TRBV6-2 or TRBV6-3 with TRBJ2-7, with D unresolved. The germline V gene has CDR1 MNHEY and CDR2 SVGEGT. V lost 4 bases to trimming and J lost 3 bases, with 10 bases between them. CDR3 size: 13 residues.

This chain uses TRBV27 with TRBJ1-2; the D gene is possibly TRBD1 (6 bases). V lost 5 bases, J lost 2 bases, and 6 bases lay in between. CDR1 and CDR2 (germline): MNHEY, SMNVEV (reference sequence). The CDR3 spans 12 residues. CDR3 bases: TGTGCCAGCAGTGGACAGAACTATGGCTACACCTTC. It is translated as CASSGQNYGYTF.

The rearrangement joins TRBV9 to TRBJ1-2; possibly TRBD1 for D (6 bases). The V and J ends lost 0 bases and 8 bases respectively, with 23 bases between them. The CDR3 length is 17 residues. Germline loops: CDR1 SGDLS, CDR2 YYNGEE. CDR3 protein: CASSVGDLTDRFGGYTF. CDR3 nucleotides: TGTGCCAGCAGCGTAGGAGACCTCACGGACAGATTCGGAGGCTACACCTTC.

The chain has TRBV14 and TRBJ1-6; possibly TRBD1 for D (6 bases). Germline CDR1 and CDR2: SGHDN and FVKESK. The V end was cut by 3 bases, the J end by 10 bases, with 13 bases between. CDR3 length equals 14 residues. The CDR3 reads CASSQIQGNSPLHF. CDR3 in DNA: TGTGCCAGCAGCCAGATACAGGGAAACTCACCCCTCCACTTT.

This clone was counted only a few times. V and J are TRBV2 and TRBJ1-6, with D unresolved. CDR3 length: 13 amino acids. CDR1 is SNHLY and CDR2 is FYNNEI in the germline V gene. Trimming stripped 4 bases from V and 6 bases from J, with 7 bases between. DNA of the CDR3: TGTGCCAGCAGTGCGGGGTCTAATTCACCCCTCCACTTT. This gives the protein CASSAGSNSPLHF.

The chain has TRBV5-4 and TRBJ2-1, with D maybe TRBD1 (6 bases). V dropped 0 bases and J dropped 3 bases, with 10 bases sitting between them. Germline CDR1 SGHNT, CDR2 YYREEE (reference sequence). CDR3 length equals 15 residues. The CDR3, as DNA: TGTGCCAGCAGCTTGGAGGGGGACGGCTACAATGAGCAGTTCTTC. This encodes CASSLEGDGYNEQFF.

Here the CDR3 reads CASRFGTGSDNEQYF. The CDR3 nucleotides read TGTGCCAGCAGGTTCGGGACAGGGTCTGATAACGAGCAGTACTTC. The rearrangement joins TRBV7-9 to TRBJ2-7, with 9 bases matching TRBD1. CDR1 is SEHNR and CDR2 is FQNEAQ in the germline V gene (reference sequence). V shed 6 bases, J shed 5 bases, and the junction held 11 bases outside the gene matches. The CDR3 loop spans 15 amino acids.

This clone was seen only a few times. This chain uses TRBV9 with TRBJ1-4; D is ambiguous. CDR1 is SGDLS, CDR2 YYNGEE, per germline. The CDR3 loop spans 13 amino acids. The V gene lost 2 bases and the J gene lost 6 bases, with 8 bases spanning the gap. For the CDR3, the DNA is TGTGCCAGCAGCGTTGAGAATGATGAAAAACTGTTTTTT. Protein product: CASSVENDEKLFF.

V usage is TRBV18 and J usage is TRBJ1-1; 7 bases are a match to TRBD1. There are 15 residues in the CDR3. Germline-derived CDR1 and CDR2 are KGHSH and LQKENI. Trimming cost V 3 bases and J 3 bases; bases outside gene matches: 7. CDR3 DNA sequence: TGTGCCAGCTCACCGAAGACAGGGACGGACACTGAAGCTTTCTTT. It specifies CASSPKTGTDTEAFF.

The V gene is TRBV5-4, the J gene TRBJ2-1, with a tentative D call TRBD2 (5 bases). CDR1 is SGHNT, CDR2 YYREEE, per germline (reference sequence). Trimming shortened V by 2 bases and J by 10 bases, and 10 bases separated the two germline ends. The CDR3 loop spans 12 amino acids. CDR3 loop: CASSFTGGEQFF. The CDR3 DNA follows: TGTGCCAGCAGCTTTACGGGCGGGGAGCAGTTCTTC.

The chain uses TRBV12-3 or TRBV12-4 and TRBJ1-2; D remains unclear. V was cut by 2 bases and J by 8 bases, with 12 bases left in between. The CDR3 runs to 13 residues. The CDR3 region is CASSLFGGEGYTF. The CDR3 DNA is TGTGCCAGCAGTTTATTCGGAGGCGAAGGCTACACCTTC.

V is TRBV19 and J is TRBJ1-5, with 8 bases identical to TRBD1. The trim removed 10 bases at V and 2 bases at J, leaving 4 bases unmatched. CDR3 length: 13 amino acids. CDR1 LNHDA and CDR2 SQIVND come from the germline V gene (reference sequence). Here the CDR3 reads CATQDRGNQPQHF. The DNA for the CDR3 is TGTGCCACCCAGGACAGGGGCAATCAGCCCCAGCATTTT.

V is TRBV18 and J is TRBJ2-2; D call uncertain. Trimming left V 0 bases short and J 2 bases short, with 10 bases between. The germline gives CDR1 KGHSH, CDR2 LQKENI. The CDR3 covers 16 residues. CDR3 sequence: CASSPPDSFNTGELFF. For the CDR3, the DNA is TGTGCCAGCTCACCACCCGATAGCTTTAACACCGGGGAGCTGTTTTTT.

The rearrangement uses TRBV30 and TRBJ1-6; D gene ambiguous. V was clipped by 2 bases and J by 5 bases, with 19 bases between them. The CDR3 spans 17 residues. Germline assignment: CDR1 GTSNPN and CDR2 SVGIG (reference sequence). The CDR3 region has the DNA TGTGCCTGGAGTCGGGGTCACATTATCAATCATAATTCACCCCTCCACTTT. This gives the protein CAWSRGHIINHNSPLHF.